This entry lists 22 T cell receptor beta chains sequenced from one sample in a study of shared clonotypes between healthy human individuals. CD45RO-negative CD8 cells positively selected for CCR7 made up the naive population, which excluded terminally differentiated effector memory CD45RA+ cells. Only in-frame clones appear in the TCRdb table, and some are missing; sequencing was by immunoSEQ multiplex PCR. This sample has 2 million or so clones, with about 94% found just once. The sequenced sample consisted of naive CD8+ T cells sorted from blood. The receptor source for this set is a man between 18 and 35 years old in good health.

In this sample, this clone turned up once. The sample contains more than one DNA sequence encoding this CDR3. This sequence joins TRBV6-1 and TRBJ1-5, with 9 bases fitting TRBD1. CDR1 and CDR2 (germline): MNHNS, SASEGT. There are 14 residues in the CDR3. Trimming cost V 6 bases and J 4 bases; bases outside gene matches: 4. CDR3 amino acids: CASRRQGGNQPQHF. Written as DNA, the CDR3 is TGTGCCAGCAGGAGACAGGGGGGGAATCAGCCCCAGCATTTT.

The chain combines TRBV7-6 with TRBJ2-7; D gene unclear. Germline CDR1 and CDR2: SGHVS and FNYEAQ. Trimming removed 5 bases from V and 4 bases from J, with 12 bases in between. The CDR3 sequence is 13 residues long. The CDR3 bases are TGTGCCAGCAGCCCCGCGCAGTCATACGAGCAGTACTTC. This gives the protein CASSPAQSYEQYF.

A note on this clone: The same CDR3 is also encoded by other DNA sequences in this sample. V is TRBV27 and J is TRBJ2-1, with 7 bases that match TRBD1. V lost 2 bases, J lost 6 bases, and 1 base stayed unmatched. The germline V gene encodes CDR1 MNHEY and CDR2 SMNVEV (reference sequence). This CDR3 comprises 13 residues. In DNA, the CDR3 is TGTGCCAGCAGTTTAGACAGGGTCAATGAGCAGTTCTTC. Protein: CASSLDRVNEQFF.

The chain employs TRBV30 and TRBJ2-3; TRBD2 might be the D (5 bases). The CDR3 sequence is 16 residues long. The V gene lost 0 bases and the J gene lost 2 bases, with 15 bases spanning the gap. Germline-derived CDR1 and CDR2 are GTSNPN and SVGIG (reference sequence). The CDR3 protein is CAWSVLPSGYTDTQYF. The CDR3 DNA follows: TGTGCCTGGAGTGTACTTCCGAGCGGATACACAGATACGCAGTATTTT.

The chain is built from TRBV9 and TRBJ2-1, with 11 bases aligning to TRBD1. With V trimmed by 4 bases and J by 2 bases, 5 bases remained unmatched. This CDR3 is built from 16 residues. CDR1 is SGDLS and CDR2 is YYNGEE in the germline V gene. This chain's CDR3 is CASSTGQGAPYNEQFF. CDR3 sequence (DNA): TGTGCCAGCAGCACCGGACAGGGGGCCCCCTACAATGAGCAGTTCTTC.

This clone appeared a single time. The genes are TRBV7-9 and TRBJ2-7; D uncertain. The V end was cut by 3 bases, the J end by 3 bases, with 15 bases between. The CDR3 sequence is 15 residues long. Germline V CDR1 and CDR2: SEHNR, FQNEAQ (reference sequence). CDR3 nucleotide sequence: TGTGCCAGCAGCTTCCCTCCATCGGGTAGCTACGAGCAGTACTTC. This codes for CASSFPPSGSYEQYF.

The chain is built from TRBV9 and TRBJ1-5; D not certain. Trimming left V 4 bases short and J 7 bases short, with 18 bases between. The CDR3 has 15 residues. In germline, CDR1 is SGDLS, CDR2 YYNGEE. The CDR3 DNA sequence: TGTGCCAGCAGCCCAGACGGGCTACATGACCAGCCCCAGCATTTT. This translates into CASSPDGLHDQPQHF.

Details on this clone: Other DNA sequences in the sample encode the same CDR3. The CDR3 here is CASSLALGYEQYF. The CDR3 DNA reads as TGTGCCAGCAGCTTAGCTTTGGGTTACGAGCAGTACTTC. This chain connects TRBV11-3 to TRBJ2-7; D is unresolved. The CDR3 totals 13 residues. V gave up 1 base and J gave up 4 bases, with 8 bases separating them. Germline V gene lookup returns CDR1 SGHNT and CDR2 YENEEA.

The chain is built from TRBV6-5 and TRBJ2-1; D possibly matches TRBD1 or TRBD2 (5 bases each). V was trimmed by 8 bases and J by 2 bases, leaving 16 bases between them. The CDR3 runs to 15 residues. The germline CDR1 and CDR2 sequences are MNHEY and SVGAGI. For the CDR3, the DNA is TGTGCCAGCTGGGGGTTGGCGAACCCCTACAATGAGCAGTTCTTC. Protein: CASWGLANPYNEQFF.

CDR3 DNA sequence: TGTGCCAGCAGTTCCTCAGGGCCCGAGGCAGATACGCAGTATTTT. Protein product: CASSSSGPEADTQYF. The chain recombines TRBV28 with TRBJ2-3; perhaps TRBD1 as D (5 bases). This CDR3 has 15 amino acids. The ends were cut back, 4 bases at V and 4 bases at J, with 15 bases in the middle. Germline V gene sequence: CDR1 MDHEN, CDR2 SYDVKM.

The chain employs TRBV27 and TRBJ2-7; 14 bases are a match to TRBD2. The CDR3 runs to 17 residues. The V and J ends lost 0 bases and 3 bases, in that order; junction bases with no gene match: 4. Germline loops: CDR1 MNHEY, CDR2 SMNVEV (reference sequence). The CDR3 coding sequence is TGTGCCAGCAGTTTATCCCTGGGACTAGCGGGAGTCTACGAGCAGTACTTC. Translation: CASSLSLGLAGVYEQYF.

The J gene is TRBJ1-1, the V gene TRBV7-9; no clear D. V was shortened by 5 bases and J by 1 base, with 11 bases between the two germline ends. The CDR3 spans 14 residues. The germline V gene has CDR1 SEHNR and CDR2 FQNEAQ (reference sequence). CDR3 sequence reads: CASSQVPPNTEAFF. The CDR3 coding sequence is TGTGCCAGCAGCCAGGTTCCTCCGAACACTGAAGCTTTCTTT.

Notes on this clone: The sample contains more than one DNA sequence encoding this CDR3. This chain uses TRBV4-3 with TRBJ2-2; a possible D gene is TRBD2 (5 bases). Germline-derived CDR1 and CDR2 are LGHNA and YSLEER. The length of the CDR3 is 14 residues. Trimming removed 1 base at V and 7 bases at J, with 10 bases between. The chain's CDR3 is CASSQVEGGGELFF. CDR3 bases: TGCGCCAGCAGCCAAGTAGAGGGTGGCGGGGAGCTGTTTTTT.

CDR3 nucleotides: TGCGCCAGCAGCCCCAATGGGGCAGGACAGGGGGACTACGAGCAGTACTTC. Translation: CASSPNGAGQGDYEQYF. The rearrangement uses TRBV4-1 and TRBJ2-7, with 10 bases identical to TRBD1. Germline V gene sequence: CDR1 MGHRA, CDR2 YSYEKL. V shed 4 bases and J 3 bases; nucleotides not matched to a gene: 12. The CDR3 contains 17 residues.

The chain employs TRBV6-1 and TRBJ2-3; D is perhaps TRBD2 (6 bases). Germline CDR1 is MNHNS and CDR2 is SASEGT. The germline V and J ends were trimmed by 4 bases and 2 bases, with 16 bases remaining between them. The CDR3 totals 16 residues. The CDR3 region is CASSGLFGGITDTQYF. The CDR3 coding sequence is TGTGCCAGCAGTGGATTATTCGGCGGGATCACAGATACGCAGTATTTT.

About this clone itself: This specimen includes other DNA sequences encoding the same CDR3. This chain links TRBV27 with TRBJ2-3; D is tentatively TRBD1 or TRBD2 (5 bases each). V lost 1 base, J lost 6 bases, and 5 bases lay in between. Per germline, CDR1 MNHEY and CDR2 SMNVEV (reference sequence). This CDR3 region has 12 residues. The CDR3 bases are TGTGCCAGCAGTTTATGGGGGGATACGCAGTATTTT. This sequence encodes CASSLWGDTQYF.

As for this clone: This sample also contains other DNA sequences that code for the same CDR3. The rearrangement joins TRBV29-1 to TRBJ1-3; D is undetermined. Between the trimmed V and J ends, which lost 3 bases and 0 bases, there was a span of 6 bases. CDR1 is SQVTM, CDR2 ANQGSEA, per germline. The CDR3 spans 13 residues. This chain's CDR3 is CSVESGSGNTIYF. In DNA form, the CDR3 reads TGCAGCGTTGAGTCAGGCTCTGGAAACACCATATATTTT. Looking up the rest from reference TRBV29-1 and TRBJ1-3 gives the full variable domain: SAVISQKPSRDICQRGTSLTIQCQVDSQVTMMFWYRQQPGQSLTLIATANQGSEATYESGFVIDKFPISRPNLTFSTLTVSNMSPEDSSIYLCSVESGSGNTIYFGEGSWLTVV.

The gene calls are TRBV10-3 and TRBJ2-7; D is uncertain. V was trimmed by 4 bases and J by 3 bases, leaving 7 bases between them. CDR1 ENHRY and CDR2 SYGVKD come from the germline V gene. This CDR3 has 12 amino acids. The DNA of the CDR3 is TGTGCCATCAGTGGGACGTTCTACGAGCAGTACTTC. It translates to CAISGTFYEQYF.

This sequence joins TRBV5-6 and TRBJ2-3; D may be TRBD1 (6 bases). This CDR3 comprises 14 residues. Germline assignment: CDR1 SGHDT and CDR2 YYEEEE. The V end was cut by 1 base, the J end by 3 bases, with 9 bases between. The CDR3 loop is CASSLTGLTDTQYF. The CDR3 DNA reads as TGTGCCAGCAGCTTGACAGGGTTAACAGATACGCAGTATTTT.

There are a few counts of this clone. Other DNA variants within this sample encode the same CDR3. The gene calls are TRBV5-1 and TRBJ2-7; 10 bases are a match to TRBD1. Germline CDR1 SGHRS, CDR2 YFSETQ. The V segment lost 2 bases and the J segment 2 bases; nucleotides outside the gene matches: 1. The length of the CDR3 is 14 residues. CDR3 residues: CASSFGTGAYEQYF. The CDR3 DNA is TGCGCCAGCAGCTTCGGGACAGGGGCCTACGAGCAGTACTTC.

The chain recombines TRBV2 with TRBJ2-7, with TRBD2 matching over 9 bases. Germline V lookup: CDR1 SNHLY, CDR2 FYNNEI. V dropped 8 bases and J dropped 5; count of bases not matched to a gene: 10. The CDR3 is made up of 14 amino acids. CDR3 DNA: TGTGCCAGCGCATGGGTAGCGGGAGTTAACGAGCAGTACTTC. Residues: CASAWVAGVNEQYF. Variable domain in full (rest from reference TRBV2 and TRBJ2-7): EPEVTQTPSHQVTQMGQEVILRCVPISNHLYFYWYRQILGQKVEFLVSFYNNEISEKSEIFDDQFSVERPDGSNFTLKIRSTKLEDSAMYFCASAWVAGVNEQYFGPGTRLTVT.

As for this clone: Different DNA sequences within this sample yield the same CDR3. The chain has TRBV19 and TRBJ2-1; tentative D call: TRBD1 (5 bases). The CDR3 loop spans 12 amino acids. Trimming removed 5 bases from V and 9 bases from J, with 11 bases in between. CDR1 and CDR2 (germline): LNHDA, SQIVND (reference sequence). DNA of the CDR3: TGTGCCAGTAGTCTGCAGGGTGGTGAGCAGTTCTTC. This codes for CASSLQGGEQFF. Complete variable domain (other parts from reference TRBV19 and TRBJ2-1): DGGITQSPKYLFRKEGQNVTLSCEQNLNHDAMYWYRQDPGQGLRLIYYSQIVNDFQKGDIAEGYSVSREKKESFPLTVTSAQKNPTAFYLCASSLQGGEQFFGPGTRLTVL.